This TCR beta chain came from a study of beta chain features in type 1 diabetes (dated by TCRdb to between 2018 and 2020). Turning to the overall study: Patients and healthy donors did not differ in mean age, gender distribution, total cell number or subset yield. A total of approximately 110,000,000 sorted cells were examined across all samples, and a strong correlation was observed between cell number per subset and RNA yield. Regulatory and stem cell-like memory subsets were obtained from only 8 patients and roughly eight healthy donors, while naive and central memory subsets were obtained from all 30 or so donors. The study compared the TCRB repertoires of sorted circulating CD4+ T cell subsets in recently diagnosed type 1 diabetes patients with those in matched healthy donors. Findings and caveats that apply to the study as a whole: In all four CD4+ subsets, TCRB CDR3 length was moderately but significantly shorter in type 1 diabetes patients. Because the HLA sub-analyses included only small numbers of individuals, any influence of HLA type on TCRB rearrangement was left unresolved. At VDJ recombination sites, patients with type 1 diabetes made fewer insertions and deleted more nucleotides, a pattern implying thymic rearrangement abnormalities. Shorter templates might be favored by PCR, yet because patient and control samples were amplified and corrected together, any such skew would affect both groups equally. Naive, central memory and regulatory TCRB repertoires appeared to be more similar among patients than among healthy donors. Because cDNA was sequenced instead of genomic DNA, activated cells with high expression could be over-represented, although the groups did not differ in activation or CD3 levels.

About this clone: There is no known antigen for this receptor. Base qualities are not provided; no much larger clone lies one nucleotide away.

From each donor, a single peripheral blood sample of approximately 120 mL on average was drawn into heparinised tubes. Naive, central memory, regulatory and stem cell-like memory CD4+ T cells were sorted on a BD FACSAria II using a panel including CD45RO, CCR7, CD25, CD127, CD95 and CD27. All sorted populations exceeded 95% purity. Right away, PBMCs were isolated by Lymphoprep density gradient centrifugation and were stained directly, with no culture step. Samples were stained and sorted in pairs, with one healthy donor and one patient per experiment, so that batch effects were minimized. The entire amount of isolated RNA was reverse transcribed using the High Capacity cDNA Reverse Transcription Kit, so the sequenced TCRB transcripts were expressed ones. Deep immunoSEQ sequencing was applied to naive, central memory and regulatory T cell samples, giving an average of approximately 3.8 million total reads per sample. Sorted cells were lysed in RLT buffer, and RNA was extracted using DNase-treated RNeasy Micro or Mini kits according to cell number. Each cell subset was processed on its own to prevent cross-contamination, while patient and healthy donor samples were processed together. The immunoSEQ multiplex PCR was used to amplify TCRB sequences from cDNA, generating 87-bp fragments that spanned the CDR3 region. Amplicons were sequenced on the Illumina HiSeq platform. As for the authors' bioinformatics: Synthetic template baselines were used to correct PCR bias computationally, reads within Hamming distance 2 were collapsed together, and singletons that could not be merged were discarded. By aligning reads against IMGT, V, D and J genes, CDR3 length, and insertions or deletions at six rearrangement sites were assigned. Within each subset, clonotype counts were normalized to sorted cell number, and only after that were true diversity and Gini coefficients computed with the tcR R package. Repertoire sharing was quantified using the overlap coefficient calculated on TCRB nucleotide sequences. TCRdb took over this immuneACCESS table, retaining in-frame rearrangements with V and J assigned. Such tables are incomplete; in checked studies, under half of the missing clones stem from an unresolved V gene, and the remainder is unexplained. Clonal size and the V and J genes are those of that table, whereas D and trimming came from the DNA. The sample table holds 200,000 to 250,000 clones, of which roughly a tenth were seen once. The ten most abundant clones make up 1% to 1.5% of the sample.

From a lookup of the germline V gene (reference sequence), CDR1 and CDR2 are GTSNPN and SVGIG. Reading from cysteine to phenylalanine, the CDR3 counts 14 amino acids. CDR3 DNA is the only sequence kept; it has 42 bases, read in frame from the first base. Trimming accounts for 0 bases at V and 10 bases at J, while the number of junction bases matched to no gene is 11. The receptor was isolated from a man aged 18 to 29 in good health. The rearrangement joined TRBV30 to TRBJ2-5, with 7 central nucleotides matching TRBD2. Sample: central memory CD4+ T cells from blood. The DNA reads TGTGCCTGGAGTGTACCGGGGGGACCGGGTGTCCAGTACTTC. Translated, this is CAWSVPGGPGVQYF.